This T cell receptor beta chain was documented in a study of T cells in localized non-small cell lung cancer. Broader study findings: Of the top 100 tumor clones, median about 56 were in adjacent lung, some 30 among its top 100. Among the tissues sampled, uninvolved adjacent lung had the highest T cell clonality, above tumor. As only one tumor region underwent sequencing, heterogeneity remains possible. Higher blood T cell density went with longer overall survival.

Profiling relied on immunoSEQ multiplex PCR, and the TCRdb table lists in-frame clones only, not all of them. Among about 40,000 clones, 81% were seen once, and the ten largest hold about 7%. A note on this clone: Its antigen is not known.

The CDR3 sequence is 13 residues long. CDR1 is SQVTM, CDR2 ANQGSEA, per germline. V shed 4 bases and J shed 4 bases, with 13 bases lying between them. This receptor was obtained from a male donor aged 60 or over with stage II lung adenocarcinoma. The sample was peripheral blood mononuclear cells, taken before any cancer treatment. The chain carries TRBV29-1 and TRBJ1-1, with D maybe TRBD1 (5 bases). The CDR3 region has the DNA TGCAGCGTTGGCAACGGGGGAGCCACTGAAGCTTTCTTT. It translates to CSVGNGGATEAFF.